This is a list of T cell receptor beta chains from one sample in a study of tumor-infiltrating lymphocytes in primary liver carcinoma. TCRdb reprocessed the multiplex PCR reads via MiXCR and lists one record per CDR3 protein. The profile shows 300,000 to 350,000 distinct CDR3 sequences, less than 75% of them singletons. The sequencing input was peripheral blood. Source of these receptors: a man in his forties with primary liver carcinoma and hepatitis B virus infection. The CDR3 runs from the conserved cysteine through the conserved F or W. The D gene is left open where the match is weak. Clone sizes are given selectively: once, few, many, or a class where the clone is expanded.

>.|TRBJ2-2|.|TRBV4-1
TGCGCCAGCAGCCAACCCCCCCTGCGGTTCAGGGATTCGGCCGGGGAGCTGTTTTTT
CASSQPPLRFRDSAGELFF
>.|TRBJ2-3|.|TRBV6-1
TGTGCCAGCAGCGAAAGCCTTCTACTTTTGACAGATACGCAGTATTTT
CASSESLLLLTDTQYF
>many|TRBJ2-3|TRBD2|TRBV29-1
TGCAGCGTTGAAAGGCTAGCGGGAGGAACAGATACGCAGTATTTT
CSVERLAGGTDTQYF
>few|TRBJ2-2|TRBD2|TRBV12-3/TRBV12-4
TGTGCCAGCAGTTTTCGGTCAGCGGGAGGGGGGACCGGGGAGCTGTTTTTT
CASSFRSAGGGTGELFF
>.|TRBJ2-1|TRBD2|TRBV11-2
TGTGTCAGCAGCTACAGTACTAGCGGGAGCTACAATGAGCAGTTCTTC
CVSSYSTSGSYNEQFF
>.|TRBJ2-7|.|TRBV10-3
TGTGCCATCAGTGAGTCGGAGAGGGAAAATTACTACGAGAAGTACTTC
CAISESERENYYEKYF
>many|TRBJ1-2|.|TRBV12-3/TRBV12-4
TGTGCCAGCACCGATTCCATCACTAGAGCTAACTATGGCTACACCTTC
CASTDSITRANYGYTF
>few|TRBJ1-5|.|TRBV5-6
TGTGCCAGCAGCCGCCTGGACAGAGTCAATCAGCCCCAGCATTTT
CASSRLDRVNQPQHF
>many|TRBJ2-7|.|TRBV6-2/TRBV6-3
TGTGCCAGCAACCGAGGGCGGGCCTACGAGCAGTACTTC
CASNRGRAYEQYF
>.|TRBJ1-5|.|TRBV12-3/TRBV12-4
TGTGCCAGCAGTTTAGCCCAGGGTCCTAATCAGCCCCAGCGCTTT
CASSLAQGPNQPQRF
>.|TRBJ1-1|.|TRBV5-1
TGCGCCAGCAGCCAATCGACAGTTCGAACTGAAGCTTTCTTT
CASSQSTVRTEAFF
>.|TRBJ2-1|.|TRBV11-3
TGTGCCAGCAGCTTAGAGGGCACGGAACTCGATGAGCAGTTCTTC
CASSLEGTELDEQFF
>.|TRBJ2-1|.|TRBV6-5
TGTGCCAGCAGTCCTGAGGTGGATACCTACAATGAGCAGTTCTTC
CASSPEVDTYNEQFF
>.|TRBJ2-5|.|TRBV14
TGTGCCAGCAGCCAAGATTGGACTGGACAAGAGACCCAGTACTTC
CASSQDWTGQETQYF
>.|TRBJ1-5|TRBD1|TRBV28
TGTGCCAGCAGTTTACCACGGACAGGAGGCAATCAGCCCCAGCATTTT
CASSLPRTGGNQPQHF
>.|TRBJ2-7|.|TRBV11-2
TGTGCCAGCAGCCCAGGTGTGGGGGCTTCACGCGAGCAGTACTTC
CASSPGVGASREQYF
>.|TRBJ2-5|TRBD1|TRBV30
TGTGCCTGGAGTGTACAGGGGGCAATGTTAATTTACCAAGAGACCCAGTACTTC
CAWSVQGAMLIYQETQYF
>.|TRBJ1-5|.|TRBV5-5
TGTGCCAGCAGCGAATTACAGGAAAATACGCAGCATTTT
CASSELQENTQHF
>.|TRBJ2-1|TRBD2|TRBV5-1
TGCGACAGCAGCTCTACCGGACTAGCCGGAGCGGTGAACAATGAGCAGTTCTTC
CDSSSTGLAGAVNNEQFF
>.|TRBJ2-2|.|TRBV5-5
TGTGCCAGCAGCACCCTCCTGAGGGGTGCCGCCGGGGAGCTGTTTTTT
CASSTLLRGAAGELFF
>many|TRBJ2-7|.|TRBV6-5
TGTGCCAGCAGTTACCGGGACCCAAGCTCCTACGAGCAGTACTTC
CASSYRDPSSYEQYF
>.|TRBJ1-2|.|TRBV12-3/TRBV12-4
TGTGCCATCGGACGGGGGGTCGATGACTACACCTTC
CAIGRGVDDYTF
>many|TRBJ2-2|TRBD1|TRBV10-3
TGTGCCATCGGACAGGGGGCTTGGACCGGGGAGCTGTTTTTT
CAIGQGAWTGELFF
>many|TRBJ1-3|TRBD1|TRBV5-4
TGTGCCAGCAGCCATGACAGGGCTGGAAACACCATATATTTT
CASSHDRAGNTIYF
>.|TRBJ2-7|TRBD2|TRBV5-1
TGCGCCAGCAGCCCTGAGACTAGCGGCTACGAGCAGTACTTC
CASSPETSGYEQYF
>.|TRBJ2-1|.|TRBV11-3
TGTGCCAGCAGCCAGACGGACAGTAAGCACTTCTTC
CASSQTDSKHFF
>many|TRBJ2-5|.|TRBV5-1
TGCGCCAGCAGCAGTTTTAGGGAGACCCAGTACTTC
CASSSFRETQYF
>.|TRBJ2-7|.|TRBV11-2
TGTGCCAGCAGCTTAGCCTTTGGGGGCGAGCAGTACTTC
CASSLAFGGEQYF